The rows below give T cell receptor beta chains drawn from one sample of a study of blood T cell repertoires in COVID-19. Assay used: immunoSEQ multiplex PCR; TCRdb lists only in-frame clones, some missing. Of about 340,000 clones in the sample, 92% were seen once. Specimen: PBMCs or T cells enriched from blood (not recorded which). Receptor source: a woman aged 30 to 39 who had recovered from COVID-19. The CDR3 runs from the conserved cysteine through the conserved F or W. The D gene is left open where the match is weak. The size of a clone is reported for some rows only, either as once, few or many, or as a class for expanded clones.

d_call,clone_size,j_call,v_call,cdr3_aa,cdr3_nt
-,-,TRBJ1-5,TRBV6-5,CASSYWGGAQHF,TGTGCCAGCAGTTACTGGGGGGGAGCCCAGCATTTT
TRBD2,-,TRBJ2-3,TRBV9,CASTTGTSATDTQYF,TGTGCCAGCACCACCGGGACTAGCGCCACAGATACGCAGTATTTT
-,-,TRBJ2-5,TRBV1,CTSSQGRTSGIYQETQYF,TGCACCAGCAGCCAGGGTCGGACTAGCGGGATCTACCAAGAGACCCAGTACTTC
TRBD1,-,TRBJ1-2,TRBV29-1,CSVLGGSYGYTF,TGCAGCGTTTTAGGGGGCAGCTATGGCTACACCTTC
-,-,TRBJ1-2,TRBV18,CASSISEGDGYTF,TGTGCCAGCTCGATTTCAGAGGGGGATGGCTACACCTTC
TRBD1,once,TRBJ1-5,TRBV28,CASSLLAPGQGILEPQHF,TGTGCCAGCAGTTTACTCGCCCCGGGACAGGGGATATTGGAGCCCCAGCATTTT
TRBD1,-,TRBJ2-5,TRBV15,CATSRERTGLETQYF,TGTGCCACCAGCAGAGAAAGGACAGGGCTGGAGACCCAGTACTTC
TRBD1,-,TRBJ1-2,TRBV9,CASTGTGGAGYTF,TGTGCCAGCACCGGAACAGGGGGCGCGGGCTACACCTTC
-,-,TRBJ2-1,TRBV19,CASTDYRGIRNEQFF,TGTGCCAGTACCGATTACCGCGGGATTAGGAATGAGCAGTTCTTC
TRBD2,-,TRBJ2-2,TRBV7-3,CASSVTSGRGTGELFF,TGTGCCAGCAGCGTCACTAGCGGGAGGGGCACCGGGGAGCTGTTTTTT
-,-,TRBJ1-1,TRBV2,CASSVTEAFF,TGTGCCAGCAGTGTAACTGAAGCTTTCTTT
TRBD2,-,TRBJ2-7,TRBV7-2,CASRKGTSGGYLEQYF,TGTGCCAGCAGAAAAGGGACTAGCGGGGGTTACCTCGAGCAGTACTTC
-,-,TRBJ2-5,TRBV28,CASSHNQETQYF,TGTGCCAGCAGTCACAATCAAGAGACCCAGTACTTC
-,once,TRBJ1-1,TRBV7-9,CASSEQNTEAFF,TGTGCCAGCAGCGAGCAGAACACTGAAGCTTTCTTT
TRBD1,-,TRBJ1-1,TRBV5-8,CASSLLGQGELNTEAFF,TGTGCCAGCAGCTTGCTGGGACAGGGGGAATTGAACACTGAAGCTTTCTTT
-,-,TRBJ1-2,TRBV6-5,CASSRDTYGYTF,TGTGCCAGCAGTCGGGATACCTATGGCTACACCTTC